In this sample, the clone carrying this T cell receptor beta chain turned up a few times. As yet, its antigen is unknown. This sample stems from a study of T cells in Graves' hyperthyroidism and ophthalmopathy. Across the study: Peripheral blood was obtained at initial diagnosis, preceding any treatment. Whole-study findings and limits: Ophthalmopathy was distinguished from stable hyperthyroidism by 13 V-J signatures. Most thyroid clonotypes that were expanded above 0.001 also turned up in blood.

The investigators amplified TCR beta CDR3 regions from RNA transcripts. First-round RT-PCR with HTBI primers amplified the TCR CDR3 region. TCRdb re-derived calls from the multiplex PCR reads in MiXCR, one entry per CDR3 protein. The sample carries fewer than 700,000 distinct CDR3 sequences, over 15% recorded once. Patients affected by ophthalmopathy presented a Clinical Activity Score of at least 3, a NOSPECS grade of at least 4, and disease duration below 3 months. Germline V lookup: CDR1 SGHNT, CDR2 YENEEA. CDR3 length: 16 amino acids. The V gene end was trimmed by 3 bases and the J gene end by 3 bases; junction bases not matched to a gene: 7.

The chain carries TRBV11-3 and TRBJ2-3; TRBD2 matches at 9 bases. Sequences were obtained from blood. The source is a woman younger than 35 with Graves' ophthalmopathy. CDR3 sequence (DNA): TGTGCCAGCAGCTTCGGGCGGGGGGGTTTTACAGATACGCAGTATTTT. The encoded protein is CASSFGRGGFTDTQYF.